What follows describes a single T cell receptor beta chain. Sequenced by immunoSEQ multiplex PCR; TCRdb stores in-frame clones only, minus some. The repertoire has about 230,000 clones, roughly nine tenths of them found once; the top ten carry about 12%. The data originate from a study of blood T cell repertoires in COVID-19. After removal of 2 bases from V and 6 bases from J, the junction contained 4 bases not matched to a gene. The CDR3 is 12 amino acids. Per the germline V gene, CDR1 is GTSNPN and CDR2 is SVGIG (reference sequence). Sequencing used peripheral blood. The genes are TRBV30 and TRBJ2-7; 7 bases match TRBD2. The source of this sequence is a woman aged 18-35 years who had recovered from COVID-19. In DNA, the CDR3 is TGTGCCTGGAGTTTGGGCGGGAGCGAGCAGTACTTC. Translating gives CAWSLGGSEQYF.